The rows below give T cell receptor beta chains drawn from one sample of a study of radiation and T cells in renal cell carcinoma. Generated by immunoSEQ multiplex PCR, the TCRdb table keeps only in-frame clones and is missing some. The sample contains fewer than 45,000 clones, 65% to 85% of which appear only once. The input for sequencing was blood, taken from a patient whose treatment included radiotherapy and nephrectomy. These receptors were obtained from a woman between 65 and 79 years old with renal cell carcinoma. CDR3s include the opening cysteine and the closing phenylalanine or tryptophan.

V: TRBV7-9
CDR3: CASAKLVAGGGETQYF

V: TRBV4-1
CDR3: CASSRPQGSNEKLFF

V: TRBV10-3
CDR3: CAISGGSGDQPQHF

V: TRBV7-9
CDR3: CASESLRSSYNEQFF

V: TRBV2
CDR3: CASISGGINIQYF

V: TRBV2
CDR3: CASLSRVTDTQYF

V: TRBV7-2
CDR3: CASSNPGGSGGYTF

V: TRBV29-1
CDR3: CSVVTSGLYEQYF

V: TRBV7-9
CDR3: CASSRQGGTEAFF

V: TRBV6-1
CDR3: CASVGGYRYNEQFF

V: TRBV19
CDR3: CASTRTGGSATNEKLFF

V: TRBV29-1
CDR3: CSGASGVFLEQFF

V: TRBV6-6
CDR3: CASVRTGYNEQFF

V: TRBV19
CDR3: CASSTRSSGNEQFF

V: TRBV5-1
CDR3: CASSLGQEAFF

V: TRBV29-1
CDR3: CSVAGNYEQYF

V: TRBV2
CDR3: CASRPGQGASGYTF

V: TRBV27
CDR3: CASSPGQGLLLNYGYTF

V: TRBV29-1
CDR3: CSVESGGQVYNEQFF

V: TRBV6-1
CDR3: CASNDLGNTGELFF

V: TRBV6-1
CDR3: CATTGGRSNQPQHF

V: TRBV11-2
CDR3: CASSPTGAGEQYF

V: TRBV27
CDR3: CASSSPLGAAFF

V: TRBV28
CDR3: CASSYLSRPGYTF

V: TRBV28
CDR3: CASSPDRERDYGYTF

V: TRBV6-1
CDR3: CASSDSLYEQYF

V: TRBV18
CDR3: CASSRSGTNYNEQFF

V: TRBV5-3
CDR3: CARSFYRGEYNEQFF

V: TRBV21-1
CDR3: CASSHRAHTEKLFF

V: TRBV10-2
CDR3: CATRGQGTGEQYF

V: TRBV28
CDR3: CASSLQGGGNTIYF

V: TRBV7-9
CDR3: CASSLSVLAGGFYNEQFF

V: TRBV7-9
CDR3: CASSLETSINEQFF

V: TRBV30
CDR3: CAWSSWGSPGTDTQYF

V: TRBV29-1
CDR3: CSVVAQRVDTQYF

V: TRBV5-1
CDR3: CASRGSGTETQYF

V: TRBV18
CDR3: CASSLEYRNSPLHF

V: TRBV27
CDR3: CASSLSQGAANEKLFF

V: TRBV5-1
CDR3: CASSFMPRRGGRQETQYF

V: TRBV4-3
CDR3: CASSQEGSDTQYF

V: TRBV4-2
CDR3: CASSQDPSGGLGSSYEQYF

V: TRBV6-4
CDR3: CAQISGNRQETQYF

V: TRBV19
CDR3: CASSIGGDRKDTQYF

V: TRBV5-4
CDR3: CASSLRGGLPYNEQFF

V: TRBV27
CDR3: CASSIQGAGSKNIQYF

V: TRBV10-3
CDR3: CAISGLAGGRNEQFF

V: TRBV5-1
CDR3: CASSLGFSRDLVLAKNIQYF

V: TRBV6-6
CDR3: CAAEGDQEDTQYF